The present entry profiles one TCR beta chain with its context. The sample originates from a study of control samples from healthy donors and cancer patients. V lost 5 bases, J lost 4 bases, and 9 bases lay in between. The CDR3 contains 13 residues. In germline, CDR1 is LNHNV, CDR2 YYDKDF (reference sequence). Profiled with immunoSEQ multiplex PCR; TCRdb holds only in-frame clones, not every one. The sample lists around 100,000 clones; just under 95% were seen once. The sequencing sample was made of blood. This receptor was identified in a human donor in good health. The donor label of this sample is uncertain. The rearrangement joins TRBV15 to TRBJ1-5; D gene unclear. The CDR3, as DNA: TGTGCCACCAGCTTAAACACAAATCAGCCCCAGCATTTT. It codes for CATSLNTNQPQHF.